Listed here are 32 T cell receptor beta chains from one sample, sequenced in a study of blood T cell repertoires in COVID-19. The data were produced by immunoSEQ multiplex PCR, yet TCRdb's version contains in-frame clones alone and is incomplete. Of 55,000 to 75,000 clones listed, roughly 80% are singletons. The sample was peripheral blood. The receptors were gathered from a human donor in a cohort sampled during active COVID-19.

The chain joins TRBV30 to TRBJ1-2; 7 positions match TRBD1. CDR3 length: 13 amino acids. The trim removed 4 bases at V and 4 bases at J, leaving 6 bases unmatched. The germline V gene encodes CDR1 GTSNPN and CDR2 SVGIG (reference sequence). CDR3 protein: CAWNLDRVYGYTF. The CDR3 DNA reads TGTGCCTGGAACCTTGACAGGGTCTATGGCTACACCTTC.

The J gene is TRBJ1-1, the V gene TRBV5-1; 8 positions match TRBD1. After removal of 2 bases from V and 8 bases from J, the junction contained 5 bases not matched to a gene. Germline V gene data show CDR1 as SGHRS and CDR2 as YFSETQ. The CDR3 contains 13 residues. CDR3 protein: CASSLGQGWEAFF. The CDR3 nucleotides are TGCGCCAGCAGCTTAGGACAGGGTTGGGAAGCTTTCTTT.

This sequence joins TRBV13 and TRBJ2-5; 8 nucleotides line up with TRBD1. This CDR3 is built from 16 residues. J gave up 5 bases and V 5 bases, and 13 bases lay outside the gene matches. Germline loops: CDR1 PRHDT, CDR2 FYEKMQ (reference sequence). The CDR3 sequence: CASSLGGAGGWETQYF. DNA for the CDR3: TGTGCCAGCAGCCTGGGTGGGGCAGGGGGCTGGGAGACCCAGTACTTC. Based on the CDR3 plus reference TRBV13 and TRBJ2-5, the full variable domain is AAGVIQSPRHLIKEKRETATLKCYPIPRHDTVYWYQQGPGQDPQFLISFYEKMQSDKGSIPDRFSAQQFSDYHSELNMSSLELGDSALYFCASSLGGAGGWETQYFGPGTRLLVL.

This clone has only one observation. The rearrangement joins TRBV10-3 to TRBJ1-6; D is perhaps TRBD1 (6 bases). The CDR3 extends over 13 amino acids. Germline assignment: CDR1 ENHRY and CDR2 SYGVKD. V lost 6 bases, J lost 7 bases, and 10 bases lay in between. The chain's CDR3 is CAIRDSQNSPLHF. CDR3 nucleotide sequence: TGTGCCATCAGGGACAGCCAGAATTCACCCCTCCACTTT.

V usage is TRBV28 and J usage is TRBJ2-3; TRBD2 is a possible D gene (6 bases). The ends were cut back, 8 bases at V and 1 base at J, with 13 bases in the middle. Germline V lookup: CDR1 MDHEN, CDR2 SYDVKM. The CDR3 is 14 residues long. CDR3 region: CASGGEGRTDTQYF. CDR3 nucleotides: TGTGCCAGCGGAGGGGAAGGGCGCACAGATACGCAGTATTTT.

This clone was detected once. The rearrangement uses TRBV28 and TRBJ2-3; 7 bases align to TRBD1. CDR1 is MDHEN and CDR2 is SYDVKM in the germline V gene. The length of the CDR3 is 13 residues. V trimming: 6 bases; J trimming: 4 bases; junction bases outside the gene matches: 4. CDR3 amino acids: CASRTGLPDTQYF. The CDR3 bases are TGTGCCAGCAGGACAGGGTTGCCAGATACGCAGTATTTT.

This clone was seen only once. The CDR3 loop is CASSSQGVENTEAFF. CDR3 DNA sequence: TGTGCCAGCTCAAGCCAGGGGGTGGAAAACACTGAAGCTTTCTTT. This chain links TRBV18 with TRBJ1-1; 7 bases align to TRBD1. J was trimmed by 2 bases and V by 5 bases; bases with no gene match: 8. Germline CDR1 and CDR2: KGHSH and LQKENI. This CDR3 spans 15 amino acids.

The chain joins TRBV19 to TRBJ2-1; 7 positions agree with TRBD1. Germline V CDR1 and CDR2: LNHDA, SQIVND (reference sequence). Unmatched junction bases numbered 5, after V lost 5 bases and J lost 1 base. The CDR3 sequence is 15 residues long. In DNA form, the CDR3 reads TGTGCCAGTAGTGACGACAGGGATTCCTACAATGAGCAGTTCTTC. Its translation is CASSDDRDSYNEQFF.

Here the CDR3 DNA reads TGTGCCAGCAGCCCATCCCCCCTAGCGGGAGGGCAAAATGAGCAGTTCTTC. It encodes CASSPSPLAGGQNEQFF. The chain uses TRBV5-4 and TRBJ2-1; 12 bases match TRBD2. V gave up 4 bases and J gave up 7 bases; unmatched junction bases: 12. This CDR3 has 17 amino acids. Germline CDR1 SGHNT, CDR2 YYREEE (reference sequence).

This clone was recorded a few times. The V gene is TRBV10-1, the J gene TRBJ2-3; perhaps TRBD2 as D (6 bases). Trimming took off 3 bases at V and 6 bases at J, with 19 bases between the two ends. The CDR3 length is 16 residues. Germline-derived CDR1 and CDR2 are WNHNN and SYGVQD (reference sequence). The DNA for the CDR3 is TGCGCCAGCAGTGATAGTGCTTCCCGGAGCGGGGATACGCAGTATTTT. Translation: CASSDSASRSGDTQYF.

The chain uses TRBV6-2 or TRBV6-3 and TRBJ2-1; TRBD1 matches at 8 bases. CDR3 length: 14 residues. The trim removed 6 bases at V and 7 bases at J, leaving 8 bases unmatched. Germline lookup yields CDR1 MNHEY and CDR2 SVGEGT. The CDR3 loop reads CASSRTGSQNEQFF. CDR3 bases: TGTGCCAGCAGCCGGACAGGGTCTCAGAATGAGCAGTTCTTC.

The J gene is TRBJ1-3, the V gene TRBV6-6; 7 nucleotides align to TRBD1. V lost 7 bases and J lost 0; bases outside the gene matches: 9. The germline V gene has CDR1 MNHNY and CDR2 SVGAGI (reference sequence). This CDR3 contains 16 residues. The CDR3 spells CASTPRGGDSGNTIYF. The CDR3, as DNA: TGTGCCAGCACCCCCCGAGGGGGCGACTCTGGAAACACCATATATTTT.

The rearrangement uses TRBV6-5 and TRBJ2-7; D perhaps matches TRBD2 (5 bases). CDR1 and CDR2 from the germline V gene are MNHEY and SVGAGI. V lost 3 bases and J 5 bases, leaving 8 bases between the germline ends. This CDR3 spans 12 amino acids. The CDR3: CASSYEGHEQYF. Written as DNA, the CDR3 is TGTGCCAGCAGTTATGAGGGCCACGAGCAGTACTTC.

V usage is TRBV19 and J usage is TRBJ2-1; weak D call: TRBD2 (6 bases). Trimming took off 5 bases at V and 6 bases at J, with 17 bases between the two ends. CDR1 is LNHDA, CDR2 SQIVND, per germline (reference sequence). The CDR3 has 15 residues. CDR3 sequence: CASSHPGLSINEQFF. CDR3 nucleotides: TGTGCCAGTAGTCACCCGGGACTGTCGATCAATGAGCAGTTCTTC.

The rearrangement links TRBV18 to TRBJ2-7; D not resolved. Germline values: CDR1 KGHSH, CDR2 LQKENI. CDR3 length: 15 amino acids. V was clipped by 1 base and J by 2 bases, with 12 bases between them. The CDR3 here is CASSPLETAAYEQYF. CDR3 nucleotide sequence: TGTGCCAGCTCACCACTCGAGACTGCAGCCTACGAGCAGTACTTC. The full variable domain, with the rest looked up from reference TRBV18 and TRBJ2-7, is NAGVMQNPRHLVRRRGQEARLRCSPMKGHSHVYWYRQLPEEGLKFMVYLQKENIIDESGMPKERFSAEFPKEGPSILRIQQVVRGDSAAYFCASSPLETAAYEQYFGPGTRLTVT.

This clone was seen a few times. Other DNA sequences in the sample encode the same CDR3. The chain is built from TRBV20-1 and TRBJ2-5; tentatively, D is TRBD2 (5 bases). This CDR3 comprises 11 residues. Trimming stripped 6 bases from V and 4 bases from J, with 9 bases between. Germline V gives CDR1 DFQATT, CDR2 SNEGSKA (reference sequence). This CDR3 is CSARTVETQYF. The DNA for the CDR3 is TGCAGTGCCAGGACTGTAGAGACCCAGTACTTC.

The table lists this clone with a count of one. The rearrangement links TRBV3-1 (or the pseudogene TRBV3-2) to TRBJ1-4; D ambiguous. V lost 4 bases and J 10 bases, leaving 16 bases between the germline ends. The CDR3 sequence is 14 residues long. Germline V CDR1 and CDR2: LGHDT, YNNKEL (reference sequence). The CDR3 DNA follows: TGTGCCAGCAGCCGGGAGGATAGGGAGGGAAAACTGTTTTTT. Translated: CASSREDREGKLFF.

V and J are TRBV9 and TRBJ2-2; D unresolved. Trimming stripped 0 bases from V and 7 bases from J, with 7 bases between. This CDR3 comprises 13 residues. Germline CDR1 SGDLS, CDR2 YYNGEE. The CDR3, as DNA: TGTGCCAGCAGCGTAGACCAGGACGGGGAGCTGTTTTTT. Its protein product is CASSVDQDGELFF. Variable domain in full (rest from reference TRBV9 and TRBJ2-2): DSGVTQTPKHLITATGQRVTLRCSPRSGDLSVYWYQQSLDQGLQFLIQYYNGEERAKGNILERFSAQQFPDLHSELNLSSLELGDSALYFCASSVDQDGELFFGEGSRLTVL.

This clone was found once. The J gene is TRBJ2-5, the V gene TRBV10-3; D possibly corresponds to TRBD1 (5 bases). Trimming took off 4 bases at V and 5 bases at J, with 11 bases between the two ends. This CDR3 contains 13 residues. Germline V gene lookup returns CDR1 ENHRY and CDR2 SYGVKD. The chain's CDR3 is CAISGQPEETQYF. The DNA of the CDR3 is TGTGCCATCAGTGGACAGCCCGAGGAGACCCAGTACTTC.

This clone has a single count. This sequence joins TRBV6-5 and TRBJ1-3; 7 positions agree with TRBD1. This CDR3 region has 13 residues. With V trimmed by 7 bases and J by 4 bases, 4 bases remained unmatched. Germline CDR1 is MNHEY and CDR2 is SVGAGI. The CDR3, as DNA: TGTGCCAGCACGAGGGGGCGCGGAAACACCATATATTTT. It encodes CASTRGRGNTIYF.

DNA for the CDR3: TGTGCCAGCTCACCCCCCGGGACAGGGGTCACCGGGGAGCTGTTTTTT. Its protein is CASSPPGTGVTGELFF. V is TRBV18 and J is TRBJ2-2; the match to TRBD1 covers 10 bases. Germline values: CDR1 KGHSH, CDR2 LQKENI. The CDR3 extends over 16 amino acids. Losses at the gene ends were 3 bases for V and 4 bases for J; bases not matched to a gene: 5.

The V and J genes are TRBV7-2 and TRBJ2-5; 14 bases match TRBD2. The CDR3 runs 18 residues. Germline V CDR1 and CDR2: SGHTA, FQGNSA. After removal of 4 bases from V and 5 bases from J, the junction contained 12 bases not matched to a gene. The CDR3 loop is CASSSRGGLAGEWETQYF. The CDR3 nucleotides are TGTGCCAGCAGCTCCAGGGGGGGACTAGCGGGAGAGTGGGAGACCCAGTACTTC.

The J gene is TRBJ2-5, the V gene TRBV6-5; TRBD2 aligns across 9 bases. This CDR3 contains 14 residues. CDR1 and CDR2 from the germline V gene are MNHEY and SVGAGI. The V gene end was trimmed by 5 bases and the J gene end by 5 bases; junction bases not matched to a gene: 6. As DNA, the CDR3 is TGTGCCAGCAGTCCCGGGACTAGCCGCGAGACCCAGTACTTC. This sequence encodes CASSPGTSRETQYF.

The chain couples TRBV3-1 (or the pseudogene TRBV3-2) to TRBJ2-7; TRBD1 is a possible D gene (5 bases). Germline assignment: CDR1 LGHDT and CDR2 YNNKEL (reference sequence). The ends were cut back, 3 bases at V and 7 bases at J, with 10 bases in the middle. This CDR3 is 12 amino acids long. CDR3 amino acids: CASSHTRAEQYF. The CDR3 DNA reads TGTGCCAGCAGCCACACCAGGGCGGAGCAGTACTTC.

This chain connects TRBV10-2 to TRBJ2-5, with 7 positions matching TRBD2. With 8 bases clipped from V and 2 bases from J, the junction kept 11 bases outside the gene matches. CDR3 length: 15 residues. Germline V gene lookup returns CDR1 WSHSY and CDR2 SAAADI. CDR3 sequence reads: CASRYSGRGQETQYF. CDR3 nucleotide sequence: TGCGCCAGCCGCTACTCTGGGAGGGGACAAGAGACCCAGTACTTC.

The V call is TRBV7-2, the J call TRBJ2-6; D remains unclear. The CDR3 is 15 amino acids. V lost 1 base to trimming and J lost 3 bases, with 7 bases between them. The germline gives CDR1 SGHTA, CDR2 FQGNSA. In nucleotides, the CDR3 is TGTGCCAGCAGCTTAGGGCCCTTTGGGGCCAACGTCCTGACTTTC. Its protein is CASSLGPFGANVLTF.

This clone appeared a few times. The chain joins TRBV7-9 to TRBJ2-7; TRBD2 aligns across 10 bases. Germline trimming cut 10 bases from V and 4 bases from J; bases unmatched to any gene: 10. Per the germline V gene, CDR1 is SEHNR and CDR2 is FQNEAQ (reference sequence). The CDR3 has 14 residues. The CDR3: CAIQTAGGRYEQYF. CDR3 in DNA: TGTGCCATCCAAACAGCGGGAGGGCGTTACGAGCAGTACTTC.

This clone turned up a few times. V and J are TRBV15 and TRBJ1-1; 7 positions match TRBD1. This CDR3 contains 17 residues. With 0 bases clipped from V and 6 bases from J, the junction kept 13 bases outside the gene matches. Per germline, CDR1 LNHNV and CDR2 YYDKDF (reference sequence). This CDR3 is CATSRDGVGTGDSEAFF. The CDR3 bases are TGTGCCACCAGCAGAGATGGAGTAGGAACAGGGGATTCTGAAGCTTTCTTT. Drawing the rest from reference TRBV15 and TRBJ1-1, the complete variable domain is DAMVIQNPRYQVTQFGKPVTLSCSQTLNHNVMYWYQQKSSQAPKLLFHYYDKDFNNEADTPDNFQSRRPNTSFCFLDIRSPGLGDTAMYLCATSRDGVGTGDSEAFFGQGTRLTVV.

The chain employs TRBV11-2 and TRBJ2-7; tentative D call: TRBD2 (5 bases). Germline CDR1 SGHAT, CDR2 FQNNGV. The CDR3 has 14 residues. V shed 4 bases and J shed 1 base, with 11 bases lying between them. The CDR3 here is CASSSHGGSYEQYF. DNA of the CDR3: TGTGCCAGCAGCTCCCACGGCGGGTCCTACGAGCAGTACTTC. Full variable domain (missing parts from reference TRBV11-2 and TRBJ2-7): EAGVAQSPRYKIIEKRQSVAFWCNPISGHATLYWYQQILGQGPKLLIQFQNNGVVDDSQLPKDRFSAERLKGVDSTLKIQPAKLEDSAVYLCASSSHGGSYEQYFGPGTRLTVT.

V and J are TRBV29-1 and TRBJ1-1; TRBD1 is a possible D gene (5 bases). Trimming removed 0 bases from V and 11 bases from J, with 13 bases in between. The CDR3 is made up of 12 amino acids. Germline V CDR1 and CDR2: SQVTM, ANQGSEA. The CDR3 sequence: CSVEDRRDSAFF. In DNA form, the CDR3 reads TGCAGCGTTGAAGACCGACGGGACTCGGCTTTCTTT.

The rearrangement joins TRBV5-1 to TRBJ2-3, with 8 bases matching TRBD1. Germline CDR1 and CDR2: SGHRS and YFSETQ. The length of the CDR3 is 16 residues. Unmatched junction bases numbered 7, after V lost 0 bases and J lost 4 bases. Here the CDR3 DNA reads TGCGCCAGCAGCTTGGAGGGTCAGGGGGCGTCAGATACGCAGTATTTT. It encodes CASSLEGQGASDTQYF.

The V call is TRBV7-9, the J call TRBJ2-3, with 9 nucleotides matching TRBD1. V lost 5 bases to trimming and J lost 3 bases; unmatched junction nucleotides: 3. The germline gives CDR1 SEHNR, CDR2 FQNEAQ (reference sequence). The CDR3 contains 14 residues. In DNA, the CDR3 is TGTGCCAGCAGCCGGACAGGGGAAACAGATACGCAGTATTTT. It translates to CASSRTGETDTQYF.